These 12 T cell receptor beta chains originate from one sample sequenced in a study of blood T cell repertoires in COVID-19. Assay used: immunoSEQ multiplex PCR; TCRdb lists only in-frame clones, some missing. This table holds about 210,000 clones, around 80% found once. Input material: peripheral blood. The source is a woman in her 70s with acute or convalescent COVID-19.

V is TRBV2 and J is TRBJ2-5, with D hard to call. Germline V lookup: CDR1 SNHLY, CDR2 FYNNEI. Trimming left V 3 bases short and J 1 base short, with 6 bases between. The CDR3 has 13 residues. CDR3 region: CASSDPFQETQYF. CDR3 DNA sequence: TGTGCCAGCAGTGACCCCTTCCAAGAGACCCAGTACTTC.

This rearrangement joins TRBV5-1 to TRBJ1-1; 8 bases map to TRBD1. The trim removed 5 bases at V and 5 bases at J, leaving 8 bases unmatched. The CDR3 is 14 amino acids. CDR1 SGHRS and CDR2 YFSETQ come from the germline V gene. CDR3 coding DNA: TGCGCCAGCAGTCAGGGGGCGCTTGGGACTGAAGCTTTCTTT. This codes for CASSQGALGTEAFF.

The sample holds a few counts of this clone. The V gene is TRBV6-4, the J gene TRBJ1-1, with a weak D call TRBD1 (5 bases). The CDR3 spans 14 residues. The germline V and J ends were trimmed by 7 bases and 3 bases, with 15 bases remaining between them. The germline V gene has CDR1 MRHNA and CDR2 SNTAGT. The CDR3 DNA is TGTGCCAGCACTCCCGAGGGAGGGGACACTGAAGCTTTCTTT. Protein: CASTPEGGDTEAFF.

This rearrangement joins TRBV15 to TRBJ1-2, with a possible D match to TRBD1 (5 bases). CDR3 length equals 17 residues. Germline loops: CDR1 LNHNV, CDR2 YYDKDF (reference sequence). Between the trimmed V and J ends, which lost 2 bases and 2 bases, there was a span of 18 bases. CDR3 amino acids: CATSRPQTVPTNYGYTF. CDR3 DNA sequence: TGTGCCACCAGCAGACCGCAGACAGTCCCCACAAACTATGGCTACACCTTC.

The chain links TRBV30 to TRBJ1-6; D is perhaps TRBD1 (6 bases). The germline V and J ends were trimmed by 0 bases and 12 bases, with 18 bases remaining between them. The CDR3 extends over 15 amino acids. Germline V lookup: CDR1 GTSNPN, CDR2 SVGIG (reference sequence). CDR3 sequence: CAWSVQGSSGRPLHF. CDR3 sequence (DNA): TGTGCCTGGAGTGTACAGGGCAGCTCGGGTAGACCCCTCCACTTT.

The chain is built from TRBV6-4 and TRBJ2-2, with D perhaps matching TRBD1 (5 bases). Trimming took off 2 bases at V and 4 bases at J, with 11 bases between the two ends. CDR1 and CDR2 from the germline V gene are MRHNA and SNTAGT. This CDR3 spans 15 amino acids. The CDR3 is CASSDGQGGTGELFF. CDR3 nucleotides: TGTGCCAGCAGTGACGGGCAGGGTGGCACCGGGGAGCTGTTTTTT.

The sample holds a few counts of this clone. This chain uses TRBV2 with TRBJ2-5; D may be TRBD1 (6 bases). This CDR3 spans 15 amino acids. The germline gives CDR1 SNHLY, CDR2 FYNNEI. V shed 4 bases and J shed 1 base, with 13 bases lying between them. The CDR3 here is CASSGFQGLQETQYF. CDR3 nucleotide sequence: TGTGCCAGCAGTGGTTTTCAGGGGCTCCAAGAGACCCAGTACTTC.

The rearrangement joins TRBV7-2 to TRBJ2-2; possibly TRBD2 for D (6 bases). The germline V gene has CDR1 SGHTA and CDR2 FQGNSA. The CDR3 has 13 residues. Trimming shortened V by 3 bases and J by 8 bases, and 10 bases separated the two germline ends. The CDR3 bases are TGTGCCAGCAGCTTTGGACTATTGGGGGAGCTGTTTTTT. Residues: CASSFGLLGELFF.

The J gene is TRBJ2-3, the V gene TRBV15; 7 bases fit TRBD2. The V gene end was trimmed by 6 bases and the J gene end by 6 bases; junction bases not matched to a gene: 3. The CDR3 length is 12 residues. CDR1 LNHNV and CDR2 YYDKDF come from the germline V gene (reference sequence). CDR3 amino acids: CATSNGGDTQYF. The CDR3, as DNA: TGTGCCACCAGTAACGGGGGGGATACGCAGTATTTT.

This sequence joins TRBV30 and TRBJ2-3; D not resolved. Germline CDR1 reads GTSNPN; CDR2 reads SVGIG (reference sequence). This CDR3 has 13 amino acids. Trimming took off 6 bases at V and 0 bases at J, with 10 bases between the two ends. Here the CDR3 reads CACSGASTDTQYF. The DNA for the CDR3 is TGTGCCTGTTCCGGAGCTAGCACAGATACGCAGTATTTT.

The rearrangement joins TRBV11-3 to TRBJ2-1; a possible D gene is TRBD1 (6 bases). This CDR3 has 15 amino acids. In germline, CDR1 is SGHNT, CDR2 YENEEA. Trimming pared 5 bases from V and 5 bases from J, leaving 16 bases between. The CDR3 sequence: CASSNRVKGDNEQFF. The CDR3 DNA follows: TGTGCCAGCAGCAACAGGGTTAAAGGAGACAATGAGCAGTTCTTC.

V is TRBV6-5 and J is TRBJ2-7; 8 nucleotides align to TRBD1. With 5 bases clipped from V and 3 bases from J, the junction kept 3 bases outside the gene matches. CDR3 length equals 13 residues. The germline V gene has CDR1 MNHEY and CDR2 SVGAGI. Here the CDR3 DNA reads TGTGCCAGCAGTCTAGACAGGGGCTACGAGCAGTACGTC. It encodes CASSLDRGYEQYV.